This TCR beta chain was observed in a study of cytomegalovirus exposure and HLA in healthy donors. Study results and limitations: Some public TCRs appeared in many individuals, while most sequences were rare. Reports described diagnosis of cytomegalovirus status by the classifier as highly specific and sensitive.

Separate from the roughly 670-subject first cohort, the approximately 120-subject validation cohort was the one that the donors belonged to. With respect to this clone: The antigen is unknown.

Libraries were prepared by immunoSEQ multiplex PCR; TCRdb keeps only in-frame clonotypes and omits some of them. The table has some 150,000 clones, around 90% seen once; the top ten hold about 4.9%. CDR1 and CDR2 from the germline V gene are SGHTA and FQGNSA. There are 14 residues in the CDR3. The trim removed 3 bases at V and 3 bases at J, leaving 3 bases unmatched. The sequencing input was PBMCs. The V and J genes are TRBV7-2 and TRBJ2-7; 9 nucleotides align to TRBD2. The sequence was collected from a young man in good health and CMV-seropositive. The CDR3 loop is CASSFGGRGYEQYF. In DNA, the CDR3 is TGTGCCAGCAGCTTTGGCGGGAGGGGCTACGAGCAGTACTTC.